The clone carrying this T cell receptor beta chain was detected many times. This CDR3 has 13 amino acids. Germline V gene sequence: CDR1 SQVTM, CDR2 ANQGSEA. Deletions cut 3 bases from V and 3 bases from J, with 11 bases between. The data are from a study of T-cell reconstitution after alpha-beta-depleted transplantation in children. This sample's TCRbeta library carried unique molecular identifier barcodes. TCRdb fed the PCR reads into MiXCR, producing one record per CDR3 protein. The sample yields about 460,000 distinct CDR3 sequences, roughly an eighth seen once. This rearrangement joins TRBV29-1 to TRBJ1-2; D might be TRBD1 (6 bases). The source is a human donor who donated a stem cell graft to a child with combined immunodeficiency. Material: PBMCs from the stem cell graft donor, obtained from the stem cell graft. This CDR3 reads CSVEEGEYYGYTF. For the CDR3, the DNA is TGCAGCGTTGAGGAGGGGGAGTACTATGGCTACACCTTC.